This TCR beta chain was profiled in a study of cytomegalovirus exposure and HLA in healthy donors. Turning to the study itself: The 120 validation repertoires, a later analysis reported, used the same platform as the approximately 670 repertoires from the first cohort.

A note on this clone: Antigen: not known.

Here immunoSEQ multiplex PCR was the method, and the copy in TCRdb shows in-frame clones only, minus some. Of 45,000 to 65,000 clones listed, roughly 87% were seen once; the top ten hold approximately 15%. The CDR3 runs to 13 residues. Germline V gene sequence: CDR1 GTSNPN, CDR2 SVGIG (reference sequence). V lost 3 bases to trimming and J lost 6 bases, with 15 bases between them. Study results and limitations: In vitro assays verified that a few CMV-associated chains recognized CMV antigens specifically. Among TCR beta chains, those listed as cytomegalovirus-associated numbered fewer than 200.

The donors were part of the validation cohort of fewer than 150 subjects. That cohort was separate from the first cohort, which comprised fewer than 800 subjects. This TCR came from a woman under 30 in good health and CMV-seronegative. Sequencing input: PBMCs. The chain carries TRBV30 and TRBJ2-7, with a weak D call TRBD1 (6 bases). DNA for the CDR3: TGTGCCTGGAGGCCCTCAGGGGTCCCCGAGCAGTACTTC. Protein sequence: CAWRPSGVPEQYF. Together with reference TRBV30 and TRBJ2-7, the CDR3 gives the full variable domain: SQTIHQWPATLVQPVGSPLSLECTVEGTSNPNLYWYRQAAGRGLQLLFYSVGIGQISSEVPQNLSASRPQDRQFILSSKKLLLSDSGFYLCAWRPSGVPEQYFGPGTRLTVT.